This TCR beta chain was captured in a study of T cell responses to AZD1222 COVID-19 vaccine (dated by TCRdb to 2020 to 2022). With regard to the full study: Because spike-specific TCR depth and breadth did not differ between the two schedules, AZD1222 recipients who got a second dose at roughly 4 weeks were pooled with those who got a second dose at roughly 12 weeks. TCR sequencing covered roughly 230 trial participants: roughly 200 given two doses of AZD1222 and some 25 given two doses of MenACWY control vaccine. Trial participants were enrolled by age into subgroups of 18-55, 56-69 and 70-plus years, and around 150, 28 and 57 TCR-sequenced participants, respectively, were included in these subgroups. General findings and caveats noted by the study authors: No day 14 peak-response samples were available, so repertoires were characterized only after the peak T cell response. Epitopes outside the regions mutated in the B.1.351 and B.1.1.7 variants were reportedly recognized by nearly half of the unique spike-specific TCRs. The vaccine-associated CD4 TCRs covered the entire spike protein, and the dominant responses fell in regions 160-218 and 743-854. Most participants were white British and females outnumbered males, and the authors suggested that clonal diversity may have been underestimated. The 56-69-year group was small, and its depth increase did not reach significance, likely because of low power. After two AZD1222 doses, spike-specific TCR breadth and depth were significantly higher than at day 0 and than in MenACWY recipients. Only six or seven AZD1222 recipients were SARS-CoV-2 seropositive at baseline, limiting conclusions about previously exposed vaccinees.

Interpreted using the paper, the time point label stands for: baseline before first vaccination. The vaccinee samples were drawn from two UK trials, COV001 and COV002, one of which was a single-blind randomized controlled phase 2/3 trial testing AZD1222 (ChAdOx1 nCoV-19) in healthy adults. Trial participant PBMC samples were collected at day 0 and day 28 after the second dose for TCRbeta chain sequencing. About this clone: The antigen it recognizes is unknown. No qualities accompany the bases; no much larger clone lies one base away.

The CDR3 regions of human TCRbeta chains were analyzed by immunosequencing. The original pipeline was this. TCRs in the repertoires were compared against a reference library of SARS-CoV-2-specific TCRs that had been generated with the MIRA antigen-specificity platform. Breadth was defined as the fraction of unique TCRs that were SARS-CoV-2-associated, and depth was defined as the fraction of total T cells that were SARS-CoV-2-associated. Using the MIRA data, each spike-specific TCR was assigned both to the spike region to which the TCR was reactive and to a CD4 or CD8 class. Log10-transformed breadth and depth values were compared by one-way ANOVA with Sidak's multiple comparisons tests. TCRdb re-hosts the immuneACCESS table, in-frame sequences only. Its copies lack some clones; in the studies checked, an unresolved V gene accounts for under half of them, and the cause for the rest is not known. V and J calls and clone size are copied from that table; D and trimming were computed from the DNA. For this sample the table gives 55,000 to 75,000 clones, of which 80% to 85% were detected only once. Jointly, the top ten make up over 10% of the sample.

Including the terminal cysteine and phenylalanine, the CDR3 comprises 16 residues. The sequence is cut down to CDR3 DNA, 48 bases in frame from base 1. The germline V and J ends show losses of 0 bases and 2 bases respectively, and no gene match explains 6 bases of the junction. CDR1 SGDLS and CDR2 YYNGEE are derived from the germline V gene. The chain is encoded by TRBV9 joined to TRBJ2-5, and 8 junctional nucleotides match TRBD2. This sample comprised peripheral blood, obtained on day 0 of AZD1222 vaccination. The clonotype originates from an adult in good health. The DNA reads as follows: TGTGCCAGCAGCGTAGACCTTAGCGGGGTACAAGAGACCCAGTACTTC. Its protein reads: CASSVDLSGVQETQYF.